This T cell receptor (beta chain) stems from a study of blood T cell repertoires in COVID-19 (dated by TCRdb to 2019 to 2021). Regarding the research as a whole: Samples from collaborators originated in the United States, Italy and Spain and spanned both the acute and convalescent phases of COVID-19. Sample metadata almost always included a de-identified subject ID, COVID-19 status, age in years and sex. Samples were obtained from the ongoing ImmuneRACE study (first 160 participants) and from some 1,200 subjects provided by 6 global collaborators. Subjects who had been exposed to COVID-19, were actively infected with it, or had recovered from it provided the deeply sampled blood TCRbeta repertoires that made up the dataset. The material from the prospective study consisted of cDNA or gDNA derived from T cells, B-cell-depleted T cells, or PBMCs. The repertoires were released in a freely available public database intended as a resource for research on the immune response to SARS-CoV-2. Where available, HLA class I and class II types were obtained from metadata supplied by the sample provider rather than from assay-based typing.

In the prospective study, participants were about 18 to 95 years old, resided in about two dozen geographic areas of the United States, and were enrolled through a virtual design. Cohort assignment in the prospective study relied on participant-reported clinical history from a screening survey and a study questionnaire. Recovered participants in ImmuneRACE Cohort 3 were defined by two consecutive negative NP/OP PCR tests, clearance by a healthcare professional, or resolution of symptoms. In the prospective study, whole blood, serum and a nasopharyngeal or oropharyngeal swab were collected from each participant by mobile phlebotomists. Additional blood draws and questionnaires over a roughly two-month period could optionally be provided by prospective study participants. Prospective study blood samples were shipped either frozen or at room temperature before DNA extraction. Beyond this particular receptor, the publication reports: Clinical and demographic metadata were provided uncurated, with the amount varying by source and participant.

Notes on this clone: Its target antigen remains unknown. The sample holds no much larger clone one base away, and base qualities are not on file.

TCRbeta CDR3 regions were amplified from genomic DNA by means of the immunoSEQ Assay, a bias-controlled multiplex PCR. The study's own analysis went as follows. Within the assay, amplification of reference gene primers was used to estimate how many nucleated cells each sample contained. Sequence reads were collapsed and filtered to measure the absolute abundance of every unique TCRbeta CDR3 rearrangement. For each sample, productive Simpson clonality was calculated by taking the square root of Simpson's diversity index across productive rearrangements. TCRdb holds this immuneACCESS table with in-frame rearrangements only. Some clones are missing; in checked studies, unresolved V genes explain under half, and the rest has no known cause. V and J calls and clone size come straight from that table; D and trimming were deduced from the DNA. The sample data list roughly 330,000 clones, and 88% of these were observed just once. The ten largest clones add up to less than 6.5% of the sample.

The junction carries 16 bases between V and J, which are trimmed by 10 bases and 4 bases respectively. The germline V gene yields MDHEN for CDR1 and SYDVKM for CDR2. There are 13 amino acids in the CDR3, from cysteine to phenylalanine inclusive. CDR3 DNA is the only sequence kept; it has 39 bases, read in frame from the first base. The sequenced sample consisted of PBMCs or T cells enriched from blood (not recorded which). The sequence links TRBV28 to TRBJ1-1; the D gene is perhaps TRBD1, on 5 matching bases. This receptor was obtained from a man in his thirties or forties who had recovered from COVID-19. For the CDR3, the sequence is CATVLGLGTEAFF. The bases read TGTGCCACAGTCCTGGGGCTCGGCACTGAAGCTTTCTTT.